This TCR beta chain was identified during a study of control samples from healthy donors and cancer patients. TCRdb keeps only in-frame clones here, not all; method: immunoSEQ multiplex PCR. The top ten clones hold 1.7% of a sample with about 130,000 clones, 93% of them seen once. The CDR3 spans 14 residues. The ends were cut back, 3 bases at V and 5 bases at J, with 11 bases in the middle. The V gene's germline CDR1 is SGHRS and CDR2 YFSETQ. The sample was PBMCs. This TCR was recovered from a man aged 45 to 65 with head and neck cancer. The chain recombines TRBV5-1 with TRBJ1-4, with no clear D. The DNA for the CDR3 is TGCGCCAGCAGCTCGCTAGGATCGAATGAAAAACTGTTTTTT. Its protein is CASSSLGSNEKLFF.